This is a list of T cell receptor beta chains from one sample in a study of T cells in Graves' hyperthyroidism and ophthalmopathy. TCRdb recomputed calls from the multiplex PCR reads with MiXCR, one row per CDR3 protein. The repertoire holds over 300,000 distinct CDR3 sequences, with roughly 14% as singletons. The specimen sequenced was blood. These receptors originate from a woman aged 55-70 years with Graves' hyperthyroidism. The conserved cysteine and the conserved F or W are not part of the CDR3 here. The order of the fields is J gene, V gene, CDR3 protein.

J: TRBJ1-5
V: TRBV5-6
CDR3: ASSGRTGLNQPQH

J: TRBJ1-4
V: TRBV19
CDR3: ASSMGGGGNEKLF

J: TRBJ1-1
V: TRBV18
CDR3: ASSRMDRSGTEAF

J: TRBJ2-7
V: TRBV28
CDR3: ASSSPRGLQY

J: TRBJ2-5
V: TRBV20-1
CDR3: SIRQGFEERETQY

J: TRBJ2-4
V: TRBV11-3
CDR3: ASRQGAKNIQY

J: TRBJ2-7
V: TRBV6-2/TRBV6-3
CDR3: ASSLTGTGVPSYEQY

J: TRBJ2-1
V: TRBV28
CDR3: ASTGTGGRDEQF

J: TRBJ2-2
V: TRBV5-6
CDR3: ASSLGQAGNTGELF

J: TRBJ2-3
V: TRBV5-1
CDR3: ASSLGEPTISTDTQY

J: TRBJ1-4
V: TRBV7-9
CDR3: ASSSRDRTNEKLF

J: TRBJ1-1
V: TRBV7-9
CDR3: ASSRDGTTEAF

J: TRBJ2-3
V: TRBV13
CDR3: ASSRAGTQY

J: TRBJ2-2
V: TRBV11-2
CDR3: ASSLSQGFGELF

J: TRBJ1-2
V: TRBV7-9
CDR3: ASSGLGDYT

J: TRBJ1-5
V: TRBV5-1
CDR3: ASSLAGGANSNQPQH

J: TRBJ2-1
V: TRBV7-9
CDR3: ASSAGLGQRRRNEQF

J: TRBJ2-3
V: TRBV11-1
CDR3: ASSPQAAGTVSTDTQY

J: TRBJ2-1
V: TRBV11-2
CDR3: ASRHYGPEPYNEQF

J: TRBJ1-3
V: TRBV5-8
CDR3: ASSDTSSGNTIY

J: TRBJ2-2
V: TRBV5-1
CDR3: ASSPLEVAGELF

J: TRBJ2-5
V: TRBV30
CDR3: AWSEGQLQETQY

J: TRBJ2-1
V: TRBV6-1
CDR3: ASSRTFSGVGEQF

J: TRBJ2-2
V: TRBV20-1
CDR3: SASRGTGDTGELF

J: TRBJ1-5
V: TRBV6-5
CDR3: ASSYLNSNQPQH

J: TRBJ1-2
V: TRBV30
CDR3: AWSVRGGVGGYT

J: TRBJ2-3
V: TRBV6-9
CDR3: ASSYVVTDTQY

J: TRBJ1-3
V: TRBV19
CDR3: ASSIGSGAYSGNTIY

J: TRBJ2-7
V: TRBV30
CDR3: AWSGGQGNHEQY

J: TRBJ2-7
V: TRBV29-1
CDR3: SVVYPSYEQY

J: TRBJ2-1
V: TRBV24-1
CDR3: ATKGPGYNEQF

J: TRBJ2-7
V: TRBV28
CDR3: ASSLYPGKVAGAYEQY

J: TRBJ2-3
V: TRBV14
CDR3: ASSPLSVGSADTQY

J: TRBJ1-1
V: TRBV18
CDR3: ASSQGRRNTEAF

J: TRBJ2-2
V: TRBV5-1
CDR3: ASSLVAGSANTGELF

J: TRBJ1-4
V: TRBV30
CDR3: AWSQGYEKLF

J: TRBJ2-1
V: TRBV28
CDR3: ASSRGVAGSNEQF

J: TRBJ2-7
V: TRBV30
CDR3: AWSFSGAHPYFLEQY

J: TRBJ2-1
V: TRBV11-2
CDR3: ASSAPGTVGNEQF

J: TRBJ2-5
V: TRBV5-4
CDR3: ASSLRWRELETQY

J: TRBJ1-1
V: TRBV18
CDR3: ASSPSTGRDAEAF

J: TRBJ2-1
V: TRBV5-6
CDR3: ASRNRDYNEQF

J: TRBJ1-5
V: TRBV19
CDR3: ASSIDLGTGVLNQPQH

J: TRBJ2-3
V: TRBV29-1
CDR3: SVEPGTTDTQY

J: TRBJ2-1
V: TRBV7-2
CDR3: ASSSQAGSAGYNEQF

J: TRBJ2-7
V: TRBV7-2
CDR3: ASSLVREYEQY

J: TRBJ2-1
V: TRBV6-6
CDR3: ASSYRVDAHEQF